This TCR beta chain was captured in a study of CD8 T cells in Susac syndrome. The V end lost 5 bases, the J end lost 1 base, and 9 bases lay between the germline ends. Per germline, CDR1 DFQATT and CDR2 SNEGSKA (reference sequence). This CDR3 is built from 12 residues. Reverse transcription used about 0.45 to 1 ug RNA and random hexamers. TCRdb reanalysed the immunoSEQ multiplex PCR reads using MiXCR and keeps one entry per CDR3 protein. In the table there are some 170,000 distinct CDR3 sequences, approximately 95% of which are singletons. Sequencing used CD4+ T cells from PBMCs. The rearrangement uses TRBV20-1 and TRBJ2-7, with TRBD2 as a possible D gene (5 bases). This TCR came from a human donor in good health. The CDR3 DNA follows: TGCAGTGCTGCCGGGAATTCCTACGAGCAGTACTTC. Encoded protein: CSAAGNSYEQYF.